These T cell receptor beta chains were read from a single sample in a study of cytomegalovirus exposure and HLA in healthy donors. Using immunoSEQ multiplex PCR, the repertoire was profiled, and TCRdb retains in-frame clones only, with some absent. The sample contains about 180,000 clones, 80% to 85% of which appear only once. The sequenced sample consisted of PBMCs. The receptors were gathered from a woman aged 25 to 39 in good health and CMV-seronegative. The CDR3 runs from the conserved cysteine through the conserved F or W. Fields, in order: clone size, J gene, D gene, V gene, CDR3 protein, CDR3 DNA. D genes are given only for firm matches. Size is omitted from some rows. Given values are once, few, many or a class for expanded clones.

size: .; J: TRBJ2-5; D: .; V: TRBV7-2; CDR3: CASSLDRETQYF; DNA: TGTGCCAGCAGCTTAGACCGGGAGACCCAGTACTTC
size: .; J: TRBJ2-7; D: TRBD2; V: TRBV27; CDR3: CASSSHLAESYEQYF; DNA: TGTGCCAGCAGCTCCCACCTAGCGGAGTCCTACGAGCAGTACTTC
size: .; J: TRBJ1-5; D: .; V: TRBV28; CDR3: CASRTGGQPQHF; DNA: TGTGCCAGCAGAACGGGGGGTCAGCCCCAGCATTTT
size: .; J: TRBJ1-5; D: TRBD1; V: TRBV2; CDR3: CASLPGQGGFGDQPQHF; DNA: TGTGCCAGTTTACCGGGACAGGGTGGGTTTGGCGATCAGCCCCAGCATTTT
size: .; J: TRBJ1-5; D: TRBD1; V: TRBV2; CDR3: CASSDPFNRGGYSNQPQHF; DNA: TGTGCCAGCAGCGATCCTTTCAACAGGGGTGGATATAGCAATCAGCCCCAGCATTTT
size: few; J: TRBJ2-1; D: TRBD2; V: TRBV2; CDR3: CASRLTSGRNEQFF; DNA: TGTGCCAGCAGGCTGACTAGCGGGAGAAATGAGCAGTTCTTC
size: .; J: TRBJ2-1; D: .; V: TRBV28; CDR3: CASSLGGQKYNEQFF; DNA: TGTGCCAGCAGTTTAGGTGGACAGAAATACAATGAGCAGTTCTTC
size: once; J: TRBJ2-7; D: TRBD2; V: TRBV5-1; CDR3: CASSLGGTGAYEQYF; DNA: TGCGCCAGCAGCCTGGGGGGGACGGGGGCCTACGAGCAGTACTTC
size: .; J: TRBJ2-2; D: TRBD2; V: TRBV25-1; CDR3: CASSGLAGGSGELFF; DNA: TGTGCCAGCTCGGGACTAGCGGGGGGATCCGGGGAGCTGTTTTTT
size: .; J: TRBJ1-1; D: TRBD1; V: TRBV28; CDR3: CASSPFGAGTGVAGGTEAFF; DNA: TGTGCCAGCAGTCCTTTCGGAGCCGGGACAGGGGTCGCGGGTGGCACTGAAGCTTTCTTT
size: few; J: TRBJ2-1; D: TRBD1; V: TRBV30; CDR3: CAWSGTGADDNEQFF; DNA: TGTGCCTGGAGTGGAACAGGGGCAGATGACAATGAGCAGTTCTTC
size: .; J: TRBJ2-1; D: TRBD2; V: TRBV6-5; CDR3: CASSYEGLGYNEQFF; DNA: TGTGCCAGCAGTTACGAGGGACTAGGATACAATGAGCAGTTCTTC
size: .; J: TRBJ2-1; D: .; V: TRBV27; CDR3: CASSFGGGYSYNEQFF; DNA: TGTGCCAGCAGTTTTGGAGGGGGCTACTCCTACAATGAGCAGTTCTTC
size: .; J: TRBJ2-3; D: TRBD1; V: TRBV7-9; CDR3: CASSFTGVSYLDTQYF; DNA: TGTGCCAGCAGCTTTACAGGGGTCTCTTATTTAGATACGCAGTATTTT
size: .; J: TRBJ2-2; D: TRBD2; V: TRBV27; CDR3: CASSPLAGGPAGELFF; DNA: TGTGCCAGCAGCCCCCTAGCGGGAGGGCCTGCCGGGGAGCTGTTTTTT
size: once; J: TRBJ2-7; D: .; V: TRBV9; CDR3: CASSVAGWPSVEEQYF; DNA: TGTGCCAGCAGCGTAGCTGGTTGGCCATCCGTTGAAGAGCAGTACTTC
size: .; J: TRBJ2-2; D: TRBD1; V: TRBV4-1; CDR3: CASSQGPGQENTGELFF; DNA: TGCGCCAGCAGCCAAGGCCCGGGACAGGAGAACACCGGGGAGCTGTTTTTT
size: .; J: TRBJ1-3; D: TRBD1; V: TRBV5-1; CDR3: CASSKDRGIGPNTIYF; DNA: TGCGCCAGCAGCAAGGACAGGGGAATCGGTCCAAACACCATATATTTT
size: .; J: TRBJ1-1; D: .; V: TRBV5-1; CDR3: CASSPGGRTEAFF; DNA: TGCGCCAGCAGCCCGGGGGGAAGGACTGAAGCTTTCTTT
size: .; J: TRBJ2-3; D: .; V: TRBV28; CDR3: CANRDTSSTDTQYF; DNA: TGTGCCAACCGGGACACCTCTAGCACAGATACGCAGTATTTT
size: once; J: TRBJ2-2; D: .; V: TRBV6-5; CDR3: CASSRELTAAGELFF; DNA: TGTGCCAGCAGTCGCGAACTCACAGCGGCCGGGGAGCTGTTTTTT
size: .; J: TRBJ2-3; D: TRBD1; V: TRBV11-2; CDR3: CASSLRHRDRDTDTQYF; DNA: TGTGCCAGCAGCTTAAGACACCGGGACAGGGACACAGATACGCAGTATTTT